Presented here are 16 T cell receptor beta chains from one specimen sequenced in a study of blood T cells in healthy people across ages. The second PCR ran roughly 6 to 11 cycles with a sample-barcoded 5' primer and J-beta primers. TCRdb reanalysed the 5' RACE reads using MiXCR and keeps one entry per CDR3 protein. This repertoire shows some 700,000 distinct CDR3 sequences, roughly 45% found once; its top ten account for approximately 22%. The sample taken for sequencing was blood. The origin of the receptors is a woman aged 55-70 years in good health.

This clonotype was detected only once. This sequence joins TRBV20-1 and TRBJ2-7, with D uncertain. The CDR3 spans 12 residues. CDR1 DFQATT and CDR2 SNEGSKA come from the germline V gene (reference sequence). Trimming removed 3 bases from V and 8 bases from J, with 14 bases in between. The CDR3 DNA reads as TGCAGTGCTAGTTCCCTCTTTAGTCAGCAGTACTTC. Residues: CSASSLFSQQYF.

CDR3 in amino acids: CSARRQGQRGQETQYF. CDR3 nucleotide sequence: TGCAGTGCTAGGAGACAGGGGCAGCGGGGGCAAGAGACCCAGTACTTC. The rearrangement joins TRBV20-1 to TRBJ2-5, with D perhaps being TRBD1 or TRBD2 (8 bases each). With 3 bases removed from V and 2 bases from J, the gap between germline ends came to 19 bases. The CDR3 is 16 residues long. Germline CDR1 and CDR2: DFQATT and SNEGSKA (reference sequence).

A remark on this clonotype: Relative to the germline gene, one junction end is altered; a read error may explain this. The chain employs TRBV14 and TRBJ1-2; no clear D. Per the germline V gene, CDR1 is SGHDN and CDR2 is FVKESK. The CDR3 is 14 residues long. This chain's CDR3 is CASSQILANYGYTF. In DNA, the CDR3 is TGTGCCAGTAGCCAAATTTTAGCTAACTATGGCTACACCTTC.

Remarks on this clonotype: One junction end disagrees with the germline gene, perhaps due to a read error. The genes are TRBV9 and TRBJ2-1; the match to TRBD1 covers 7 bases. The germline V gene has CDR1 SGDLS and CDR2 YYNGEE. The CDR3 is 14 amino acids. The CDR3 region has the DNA TGTACCAGCAGCGTGCAGGGGGTAATCAATGAGCAGTTCTTC. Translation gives CTSSVQGVINEQFF.

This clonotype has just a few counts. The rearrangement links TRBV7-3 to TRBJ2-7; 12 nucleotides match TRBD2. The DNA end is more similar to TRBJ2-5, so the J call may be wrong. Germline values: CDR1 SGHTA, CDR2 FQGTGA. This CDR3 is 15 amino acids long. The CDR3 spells CASSSTSGSWETQYF. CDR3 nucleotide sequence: TGTGCCAGCAGCTCGACTAGCGGGAGTTGGGAGACCCAGTACTTC.

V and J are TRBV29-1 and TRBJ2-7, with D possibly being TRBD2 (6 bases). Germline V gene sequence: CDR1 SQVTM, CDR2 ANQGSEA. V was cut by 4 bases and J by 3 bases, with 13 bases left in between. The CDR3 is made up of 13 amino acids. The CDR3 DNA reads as TGCAGCGTTGTTTTCCCGGGAGTCTACGAGCAGTACTTC. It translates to CSVVFPGVYEQYF.

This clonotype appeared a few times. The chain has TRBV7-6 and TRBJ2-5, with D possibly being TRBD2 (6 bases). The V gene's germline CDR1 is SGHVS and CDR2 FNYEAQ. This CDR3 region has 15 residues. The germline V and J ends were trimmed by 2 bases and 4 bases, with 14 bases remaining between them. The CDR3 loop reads CASSLNSGPLETQYF. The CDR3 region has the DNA TGTGCCAGCAGCTTAAATAGCGGTCCACTAGAGACCCAGTACTTC.

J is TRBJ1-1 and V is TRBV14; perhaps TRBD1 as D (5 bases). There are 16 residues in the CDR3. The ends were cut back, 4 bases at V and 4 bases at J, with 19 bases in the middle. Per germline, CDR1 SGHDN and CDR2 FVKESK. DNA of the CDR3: TGTGCCAGCAGCCCGCCCACAGGATATGGGGGCACTGAAGCTTTCTTT. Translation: CASSPPTGYGGTEAFF.

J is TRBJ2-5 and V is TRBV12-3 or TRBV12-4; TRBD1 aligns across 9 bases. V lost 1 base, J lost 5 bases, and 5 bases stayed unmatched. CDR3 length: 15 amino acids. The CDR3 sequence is CASSLGPGTGETQYF. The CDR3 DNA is TGTGCCAGCAGTTTAGGGCCGGGGACAGGGGAGACCCAGTACTTC.

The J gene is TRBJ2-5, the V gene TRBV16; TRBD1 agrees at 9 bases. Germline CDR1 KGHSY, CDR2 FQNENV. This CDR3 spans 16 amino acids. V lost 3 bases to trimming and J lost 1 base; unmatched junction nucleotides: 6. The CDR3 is CASSHLDRGGQETQYF. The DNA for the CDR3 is TGTGCCAGCAGCCACCTCGACAGGGGGGGCCAAGAGACCCAGTACTTC.

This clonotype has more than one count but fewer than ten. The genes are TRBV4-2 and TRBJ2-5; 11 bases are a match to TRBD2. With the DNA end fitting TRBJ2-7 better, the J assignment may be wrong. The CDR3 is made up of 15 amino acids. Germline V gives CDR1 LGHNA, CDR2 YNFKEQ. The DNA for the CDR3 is TGTGCCAGCAGCCAGGCCACTAGCGGGGGATACGAGCAGTACTTC. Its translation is CASSQATSGGYEQYF.

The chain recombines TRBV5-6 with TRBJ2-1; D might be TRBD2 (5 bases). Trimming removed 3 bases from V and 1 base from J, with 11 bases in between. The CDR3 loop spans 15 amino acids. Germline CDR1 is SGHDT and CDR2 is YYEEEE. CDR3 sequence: CASSSDPGSYNEQFF. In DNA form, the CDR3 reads TGTGCCAGCAGCTCGGATCCGGGGTCCTACAATGAGCAGTTCTTC.

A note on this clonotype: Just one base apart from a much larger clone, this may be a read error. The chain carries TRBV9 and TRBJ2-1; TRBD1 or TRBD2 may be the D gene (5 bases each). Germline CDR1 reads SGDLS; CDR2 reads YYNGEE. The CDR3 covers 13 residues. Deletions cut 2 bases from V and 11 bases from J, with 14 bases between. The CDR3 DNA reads TGTGCCAGCAGCGTCGGGACGACCAACCAGCAGTTCTTC. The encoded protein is CASSVGTTNQQFF.

The CDR3 reads CASSFVVGGRNEQFF. In DNA form, the CDR3 reads TGCGCCAGCAGCTTTGTAGTGGGGGGCAGAAATGAGCAGTTCTTC. The chain links TRBV5-1 to TRBJ2-1; D assignment may be TRBD1 or TRBD2 (6 bases each). V lost 2 bases, J lost 7 bases, and 16 bases lay in between. The CDR3 length is 15 residues. Germline V gives CDR1 SGHRS, CDR2 YFSETQ.

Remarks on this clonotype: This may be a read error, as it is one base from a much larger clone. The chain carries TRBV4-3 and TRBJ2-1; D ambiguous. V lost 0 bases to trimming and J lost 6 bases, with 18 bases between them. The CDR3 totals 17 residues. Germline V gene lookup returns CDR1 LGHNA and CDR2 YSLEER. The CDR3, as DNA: TGCGCCAGCAGCCAAGATCTTGTAGCTGGGGAACTCAATGAGCAGTTCTTC. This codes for CASSQDLVAGELNEQFF.

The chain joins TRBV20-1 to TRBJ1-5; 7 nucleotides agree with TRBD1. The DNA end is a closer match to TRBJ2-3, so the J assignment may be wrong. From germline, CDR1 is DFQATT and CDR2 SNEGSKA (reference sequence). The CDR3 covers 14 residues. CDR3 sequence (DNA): TGCAGTGCTAGTAGGGGGCAGAGCAATCAGCCCCAGTATTTT. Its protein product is CSASRGQSNQPQYF.